Presented here are 21 T cell receptor beta chains from one specimen sequenced in a study of tumor-infiltrating lymphocytes in primary liver carcinoma. RNA and DNA were co-extracted from around 18-30 mg of unsorted bulk tissue. A constant-region primer served to make TCR beta cDNA from about 530 ng total RNA. Researchers made the TCR beta libraries by running three nested multiplex PCR rounds with slightly modified ARM-PCR. Researchers ran the first two PCR rounds for roughly 11 cycles each with TRBV1-TRBV30 forward primers and a C-beta reverse primer. TCRdb recomputed calls from the multiplex PCR reads with MiXCR, one row per CDR3 protein. The data show 95,000 to 100,000 distinct CDR3 sequences, around two thirds seen once. The sequenced sample was liver tumor tissue from sampling region 2. Indicated subset: tumor region T2, inferior pole. The receptor source for this set is a woman aged 55-69 years with primary liver carcinoma and hepatitis B virus infection.

The sample holds many counts of this clonotype. This chain's CDR3 is CASGSTSGVSTDTQYF. The CDR3 coding sequence is TGTGCTAGTGGTTCCACTAGCGGAGTTAGCACAGATACGCAGTATTTT. The chain joins TRBV12-5 to TRBJ2-3, with 8 bases lining up with TRBD2. The CDR3 covers 16 residues. Trimming cost V 4 bases and J 0 bases; bases outside gene matches: 6. Germline V gene lookup returns CDR1 LGHNT and CDR2 FRNRAP.

CDR3 DNA: TGTGCCAGCAGCCCATCGGGACAGGGAAGAGTTGAAGCTTTCTTT. It translates to CASSPSGQGRVEAFF. The chain is built from TRBV7-6 and TRBJ1-1; 9 bases fit TRBD1. With V trimmed by 5 bases and J by 7 bases, 11 bases remained unmatched. This CDR3 has 15 amino acids. In germline, CDR1 is SGHVS, CDR2 FNYEAQ.

V gene TRBV12-3 or TRBV12-4 combines with J gene TRBJ2-2; the D gene could be TRBD1 or TRBD2 (5 bases each). V was trimmed by 5 bases and J by 3 bases, leaving 13 bases between them. The CDR3 consists of 15 residues. CDR3 nucleotide sequence: TGTGCCAGCAGTCTCGGAGAGGGGTACACCGGGGAGCTGTTTTTT. The encoded protein is CASSLGEGYTGELFF.

Comments on this clonotype: Germline is not matched at one junction end, which may reflect a read error. The chain uses TRBV11-2 and TRBJ1-6; D gene uncertain. This CDR3 has 15 residues. Germline CDR1 and CDR2: SGHAT and FQNNGV. The CDR3 nucleotides are TGTGCCAGCAGCATAGAAGCAGGAGGCAATTCACCCCTTCACTTT. It yields the protein CASSIEAGGNSPLHF. Complete variable domain (other parts from reference TRBV11-2 and TRBJ1-6): EAGVAQSPRYKIIEKRQSVAFWCNPISGHATLYWYQQILGQGPKLLIQFQNNGVVDDSQLPKDRFSAERLKGVDSTLKIQPAKLEDSAVYLCASSIEAGGNSPLHFGNGTRLTVT.

The chain has TRBV6-1 and TRBJ2-1, with 8 bases that match TRBD2. The CDR3 is 14 amino acids. Unmatched junction bases numbered 12, after V lost 1 base and J lost 16 bases. Germline values: CDR1 MNHNS, CDR2 SASEGT. The CDR3 DNA is TGTGCCAGCAGTGAAGGGGGACTAGGGAATGAACGTTTCTTC. Protein product: CASSEGGLGNERFF.

To note about this clonotype: Given the absence of the conserved phenylalanine or tryptophan at the CDR3 end, a read error is likely. The chain has TRBV12-3 or TRBV12-4 and TRBJ2-2; a possible D gene is TRBD2 (5 bases). The CDR3 consists of 15 residues. DNA for the CDR3: TGTGTCAGCAGTTTAGGAGCGGCGAACACCGGGGAGCTGTTTTTA. This codes for CVSSLGAANTGELFL.

This chain joins TRBV12-3 or TRBV12-4 and TRBJ2-7; 10 nucleotides line up with TRBD2. V gave up 6 bases and J gave up 1 base; unmatched junction bases: 6. The CDR3 totals 15 residues. Here the CDR3 reads CASRDSGRLSYEQYF. CDR3 nucleotide sequence: TGTGCCAGCAGAGATAGCGGGAGGCTTTCCTACGAGCAGTACTTC.

The chain employs TRBV11-2 and TRBJ1-2, with D perhaps matching TRBD1 (5 bases). Germline CDR1 reads SGHAT; CDR2 reads FQNNGV. V was trimmed by 4 bases and J by 2 bases, leaving 17 bases between them. This CDR3 is built from 16 residues. The CDR3 reads CASSSLGAAKNYGYTF. DNA of the CDR3: TGTGCCAGCAGCTCCTTAGGGGCAGCCAAGAACTATGGCTACACCTTC. The whole variable domain, remainder taken from reference TRBV11-2 and TRBJ1-2, is EAGVAQSPRYKIIEKRQSVAFWCNPISGHATLYWYQQILGQGPKLLIQFQNNGVVDDSQLPKDRFSAERLKGVDSTLKIQPAKLEDSAVYLCASSSLGAAKNYGYTFGSGTRLTVV.

Comments on this clonotype: One junction end does not reproduce the germline sequence, and a read error may be involved. The V call is TRBV11-2, the J call TRBJ2-2, with D perhaps matching TRBD2 (5 bases). CDR1 is SGHAT and CDR2 is FQNNGV in the germline V gene. The CDR3 length is 15 residues. The CDR3 coding sequence is TGTGCCAACAGCCCTCCGCAAGGGCCGACCGGGGAGCTGGTTTTT. This gives the protein CANSPPQGPTGELVF.

The V call is TRBV11-3, the J call TRBJ1-1; weak D call: TRBD1 (5 bases). The germline V gene encodes CDR1 SGHNT and CDR2 YENEEA. The CDR3 is made up of 15 amino acids. The V end was cut by 1 base, the J end by 11 bases, with 20 bases between. CDR3 sequence (DNA): TGTGCCAGCAGCTTAGCGAGGGTGGGCGGGGCCGATGCTTTCTTT. Translated, it gives CASSLARVGGADAFF.

This clonotype showed up just once. An end of the junction differs from the germline gene, which may be a read error. The chain recombines TRBV6-6 with TRBJ2-1, with D perhaps matching TRBD1 (6 bases). CDR3 size: 16 residues. From germline, CDR1 is MNHNY and CDR2 SVGAGI (reference sequence). The CDR3 is CAISSHGTRLGSEQFF. DNA for the CDR3: TGTGCCATCAGTTCCCATGGGACACGGCTGGGCTCTGAGCAATTCTTC.

To note about this clonotype: A junction end diverges from the germline sequence, so it may reflect a read error. The chain recombines TRBV11-1 with TRBJ2-3, with TRBD2 as a possible D gene (5 bases). Looked up from germline, CDR1 is SGHAT and CDR2 is FQDESV (reference sequence). This CDR3 has 15 amino acids. The CDR3 DNA follows: TGTGCCAGCCGTCGCTCTTCGGGGTTCACAGATACGCAGTATTTC. Translating gives CASRRSSGFTDTQYF.

As regards this clonotype: Without the conserved terminal phenylalanine or tryptophan, this CDR3 likely stems from a read error. This chain uses TRBV28 with TRBJ1-5, with D possibly matching TRBD1 (5 bases). CDR1 MDHEN and CDR2 SYDVKM come from the germline V gene. The germline V and J ends were trimmed by 6 bases and 3 bases, with 15 bases remaining between them. The CDR3 is 15 amino acids. The chain's CDR3 is CASSPPGGINQPQHS. Here the CDR3 DNA reads TGTGCCAGCAGCCCCCCGGGGGGTATCAATCAGCCCCAGCATTCT.

The V gene is TRBV11-2, the J gene TRBJ2-1; 7 bases are shared with TRBD1. This CDR3 contains 13 residues. Germline assignment: CDR1 SGHAT and CDR2 FQNNGV. The junction had 8 bases not matched to a gene; V was cut back by 9 bases and J by 6 bases. CDR3 sequence: CASTIGQANEQFF. DNA for the CDR3: TGTGCCAGTACCATTGGACAGGCCAATGAGCAGTTCTTC.

To note about this clonotype: This may arise from a read error, as a much more abundant clone is one base away. Because the CDR3 is missing its conserved closing phenylalanine or tryptophan, this is likely a read error. This CDR3 is CASTEGTGGWRDIQYL. CDR3 sequence (DNA): TGTGCCAGCACTGAGGGGACAGGGGGCTGGAGGGACATTCAGTACTTA. V usage is TRBV6-1 and J usage is TRBJ2-4; the match to TRBD1 covers 12 bases. The CDR3 runs to 16 residues. Germline loops: CDR1 MNHNS, CDR2 SASEGT. The junction had 12 bases not matched to a gene; V was cut back by 7 bases and J by 8 bases.

The chain carries TRBV7-9 and TRBJ2-3; D is undetermined. Germline-derived CDR1 and CDR2 are SEHNR and FQNEAQ (reference sequence). Trimming left V 6 bases short and J 1 base short, with 29 bases between. This CDR3 comprises 20 residues. CDR3 coding DNA: TGTGCCAGCAGGATAGGCCCCACTCCGGGCCTCACCTCCCGCACAGATACGCAGTATTTT. Protein: CASRIGPTPGLTSRTDTQYF.

In regard to this clonotype: At one end the junction does not follow the germline gene, possibly because of a read error. The chain is built from TRBV5-6 and TRBJ1-1, with unresolved D. The CDR3 extends over 14 amino acids. Germline values: CDR1 SGHDT, CDR2 YYEEEE. The CDR3 DNA follows: TGTGCCAGCAGGCAGACAAGGGTGAACACTGAAGCTTACTTT. Translated: CASRQTRVNTEAYF.

The rearrangement joins TRBV6-5 to TRBJ2-3; 8 nucleotides match TRBD2. Germline V CDR1 and CDR2: MNHEY, SVGAGI. The CDR3 length is 13 residues. CDR3 sequence: CGGRGGGLDTQYF. CDR3 nucleotides: TGTGGCGGCAGAGGCGGGGGGCTTGATACGCAGTATTTT.

CDR3 protein: CASRRGDSYNEQFF. The CDR3 region has the DNA TGTGCCAGTAGGCGGGGGGACTCCTACAATGAGCAGTTCTTC. The J gene is TRBJ2-1, the V gene TRBV4-2; TRBD2 matches at 8 bases. There are 14 residues in the CDR3. The germline gives CDR1 LGHNA, CDR2 YNFKEQ. V lost 9 bases and J lost 0; bases outside the gene matches: 4.

Concerning this clonotype itself: Without the conserved terminal phenylalanine or tryptophan, this CDR3 likely stems from a read error. J is TRBJ1-6 and V is TRBV12-3 or TRBV12-4; 7 bases agree with TRBD1. The CDR3 has 14 residues. DNA of the CDR3: TGTGCCACCAAGTCACAGGGGTATAATCCACCCCTCCACCTT. Encoded protein: CATKSQGYNPPLHL.

Details on this clonotype: Relative to the germline gene, one junction end is altered; a read error may explain this. The chain couples TRBV6-1 to TRBJ1-5; D gene uncertain. Germline values: CDR1 MNHNS, CDR2 SASEGT. The CDR3 is made up of 14 amino acids. The chain's CDR3 is CANNESRSNRPQHF. The CDR3 nucleotides read TGTGCCAACAATGAGAGCAGGAGCAATCGGCCCCAGCATTTT.